This T cell receptor (beta chain) is drawn from a study of blood T cell repertoires in COVID-19. Here immunoSEQ multiplex PCR was the method, and the copy in TCRdb shows in-frame clones only, minus some. The sample lists 200,000 to 300,000 clones, 83% occurring once. Germline values: CDR1 DFQATT, CDR2 SNEGSKA (reference sequence). V was pared by 8 bases and J by 6 bases, with 12 bases between. CDR3 length: 11 amino acids. The V and J genes are TRBV20-1 and TRBJ2-3; tentative D call: TRBD1 (5 bases). Sequencing was carried out using peripheral blood. The receptor's source is a human donor in a cohort sampled during active COVID-19. CDR3 coding DNA: TGCAGTCCTATAGGGGTGGATACGCAGTATTTT. It yields the protein CSPIGVDTQYF.